This T cell receptor beta chain was sequenced for a study of metastatic and nonmetastatic thyroid tumors. About the research overall: Repertoires from blood and tumor or nodule tissue of malignant and benign thyroid patients were compared. Overall study findings and caveats: Malignant tumors reportedly showed significantly higher TCR beta diversity than benign nodules in both blood and tumor.

As to this clone: Its antigen remains unidentified.

This CDR3 contains 14 residues. V dropped 7 bases and J dropped 7; count of bases not matched to a gene: 12. Germline CDR1 MDHEN, CDR2 SYDVKM. The authors' processing: To classify distant metastasis in papillary thyroid cancer, a model was built from CDR3 differences across clinicopathological groups. MiXCR re-clonotyped the PCR reads for TCRdb. The V and J calls were determined by TCRdb, not by the authors. The sample consists of about 27,000 clones, around 17% of them appearing once. Until they underwent thyroid surgery, no patient had received any treatment. The J gene is TRBJ2-7, the V gene TRBV28; 8 positions agree with TRBD1. Sequences were obtained from blood. This TCR was recovered from a male donor with papillary thyroid cancer or a benign thyroid nodule (not recorded which). Some clones in this sample may be carry-over from other donors' samples. The CDR3 DNA follows: TGTGCCAGCACCCTAAGACAGGGGATTAGGGAGCAGTACTTC. Protein product: CASTLRQGIREQYF.